The sequence of this T cell receptor (beta chain) was determined in a study of blood T cells in healthy people across ages. Primers used in a second PCR of about 7 to 12 cycles were a sample-barcoded 5' primer and a J-beta primer mix. TCRdb re-called the 5' RACE reads with MiXCR, one entry per CDR3 protein. The sample lists some 930,000 distinct CDR3 sequences; around 29% were seen once. Germline assignment: CDR1 SEHNR and CDR2 FQNEAQ (reference sequence). Trimming at V came to 4 bases and at J to 6 bases, leaving 6 bases not matched to a gene. CDR3 size: 15 residues. The sample was also linked to a second study, of T cells of mothers and their children.

The chain uses TRBV7-9 and TRBJ2-2; TRBD1 matches at 9 bases. The sequenced sample consisted of blood. The receptor was derived from a woman aged 40-49 years in good health. The CDR3 is CASSSKGTGSGELFF. CDR3 nucleotide sequence: TGTGCCAGCAGCTCGAAGGGGACAGGGTCCGGGGAGCTGTTTTTT.